This TCR beta chain was captured in a study of human T cells and chemical hapten exposure. Findings of the study overall: The number of TCRs over 1 in 1000 frequency stayed unchanged after DPC.

As handled by the study authors: 96,000 or so TCRs per sample was the median, with a range of roughly 20,000 to 750,000. TCRdb recomputed calls from the RACE reads with MiXCR, one row per CDR3 protein. These V and J calls rely on TCRdb rather than the paper's analysis. The sample contains 34,000 or so distinct CDR3 sequences, about 9.3% of which appear only once. The time point here: pre-sensitization, week 0. The treatment was: therapeutic diphenylcyclopropenone sensitization with weekly scalp DPC. RNA extraction used unfractionated whole blood as the source of total RNA. From germline, CDR1 is SGHDN and CDR2 FVKESK. The CDR3 loop spans 13 amino acids. V was trimmed by 1 base and J by 4 bases, leaving 4 bases between them. In this sample, this clonotype turned up a few times. What it recognizes is unknown.

The clonotype comes from a man aged 50-59 years with alopecia areata. Some clones in this sample may be carry-over from other donors' samples. The sequencing here drew on whole blood, taken in connection with sensitization to the hapten diphenylcyclopropenone (DPC). The chain links TRBV14 to TRBJ2-2; no reliable D call. As DNA, the CDR3 is TGTGCCAGCAGCCAAGTCCGCACCGGGGAGCTGTTTTTT. It yields the protein CASSQVRTGELFF.